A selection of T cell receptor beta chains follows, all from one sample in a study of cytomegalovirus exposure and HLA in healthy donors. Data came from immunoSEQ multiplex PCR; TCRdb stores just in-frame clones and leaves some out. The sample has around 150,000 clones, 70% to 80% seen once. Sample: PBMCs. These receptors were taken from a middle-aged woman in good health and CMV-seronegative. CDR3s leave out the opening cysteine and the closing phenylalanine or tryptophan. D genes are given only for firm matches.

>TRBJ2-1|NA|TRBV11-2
ASSLRRSSYNEQF
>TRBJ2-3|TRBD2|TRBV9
ASSEGAGLVADTQY
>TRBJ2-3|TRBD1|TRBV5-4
ASSLEGQGSLTQY
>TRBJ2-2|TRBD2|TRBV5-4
ASSPSRLADNTGELF
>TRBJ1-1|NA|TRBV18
ASSPLRQGGAEAF
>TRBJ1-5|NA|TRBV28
ASRRGGNQPQH
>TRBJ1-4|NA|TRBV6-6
ASSYFLNEKLF
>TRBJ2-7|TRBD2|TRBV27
ASSSEPKTSGSSYEQY
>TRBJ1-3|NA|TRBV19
ASSITTESGNTIY
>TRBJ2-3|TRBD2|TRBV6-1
ASPAREGGPDTQY
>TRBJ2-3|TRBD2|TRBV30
AWSVGGADTQY
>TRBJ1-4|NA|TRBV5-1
ASSLTGRSTNEKLF
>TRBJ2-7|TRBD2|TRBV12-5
ASGLVMVASGSTPYEQY
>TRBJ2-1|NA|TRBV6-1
ASSEVVGGGSYNEQF
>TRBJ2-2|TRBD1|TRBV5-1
ASSWDRGQRTGELF
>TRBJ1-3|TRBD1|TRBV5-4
ASSFEGTGGATTGNTIY
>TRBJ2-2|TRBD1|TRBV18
ASSPSVGTGSFDGELF
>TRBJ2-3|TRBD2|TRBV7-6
ASSLQAGVADTQY
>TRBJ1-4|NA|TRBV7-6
ASSLGAGTRGVGVNEKLF
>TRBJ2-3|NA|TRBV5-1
ASSLGALASTDTQY
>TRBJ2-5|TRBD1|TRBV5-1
ASSLGEARGRSETQY
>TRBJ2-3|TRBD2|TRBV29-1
SVTSGSVGDTQY
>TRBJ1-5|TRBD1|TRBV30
AWSRQGAQPQH
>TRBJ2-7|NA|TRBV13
ASSSGSGAYEQY
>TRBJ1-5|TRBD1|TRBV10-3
AISGGDRGSNQPQH
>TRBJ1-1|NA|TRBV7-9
ASSSTENTEAF
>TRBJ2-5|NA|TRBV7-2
ASSLTPVSSLQETQY
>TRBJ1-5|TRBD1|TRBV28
ASSLGQSHQPQH
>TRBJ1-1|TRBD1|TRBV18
ASSPGQALNTEAF
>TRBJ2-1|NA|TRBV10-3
AISESSGGNEQF
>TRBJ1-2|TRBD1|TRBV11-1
ASSPREGANYGYT
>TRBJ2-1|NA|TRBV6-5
ASSGGNEQF
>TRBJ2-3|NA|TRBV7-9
ASSLGLSGTDTQY
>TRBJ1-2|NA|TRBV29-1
SVGSDSSYGYT
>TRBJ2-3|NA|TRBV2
ASSPQLSTDTQY
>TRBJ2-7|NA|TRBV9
ASSVDAAAYEQY
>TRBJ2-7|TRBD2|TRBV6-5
ASSYGASGSYEQY
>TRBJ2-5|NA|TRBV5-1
ASSLDRETQY
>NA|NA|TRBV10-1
ASVNRADTYEQY
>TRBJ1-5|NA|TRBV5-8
ASSDGSGPQH
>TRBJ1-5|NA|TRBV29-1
SVSGRDSNQPQH
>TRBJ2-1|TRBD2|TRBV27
ASSSVGGAGERNEQF
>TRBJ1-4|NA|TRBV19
ASSIDSDEKLF
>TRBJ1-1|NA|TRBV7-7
ASSPPIGEDTEAF
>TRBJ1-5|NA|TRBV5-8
ASSPDSYSNQPQH